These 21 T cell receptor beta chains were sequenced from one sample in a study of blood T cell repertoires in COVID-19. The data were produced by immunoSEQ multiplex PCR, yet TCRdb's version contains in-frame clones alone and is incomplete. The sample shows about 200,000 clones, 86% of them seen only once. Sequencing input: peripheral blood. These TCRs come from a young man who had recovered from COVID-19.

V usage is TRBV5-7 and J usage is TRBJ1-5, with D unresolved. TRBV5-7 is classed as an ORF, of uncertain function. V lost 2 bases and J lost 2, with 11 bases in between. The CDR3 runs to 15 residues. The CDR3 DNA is TGTGCCAGCAGCTTAGGTCCGCGGGGCAATCAGCCCCAGCATTTT. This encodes CASSLGPRGNQPQHF.

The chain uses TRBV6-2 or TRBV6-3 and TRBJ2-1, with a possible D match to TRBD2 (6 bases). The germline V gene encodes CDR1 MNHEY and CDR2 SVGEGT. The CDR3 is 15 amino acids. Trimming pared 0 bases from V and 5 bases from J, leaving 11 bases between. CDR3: CASSYSSGGDNEQFF. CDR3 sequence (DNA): TGTGCCAGCAGTTACTCGAGTGGCGGGGACAATGAGCAGTTCTTC.

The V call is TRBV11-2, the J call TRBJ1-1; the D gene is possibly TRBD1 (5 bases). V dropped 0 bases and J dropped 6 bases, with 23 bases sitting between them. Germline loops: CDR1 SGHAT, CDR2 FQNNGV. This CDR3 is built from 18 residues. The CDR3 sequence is CASSLDTESAGTPPEAFF. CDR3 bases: TGTGCCAGCAGCTTAGATACGGAGTCGGCGGGGACCCCGCCTGAAGCTTTCTTT.

The CDR3 DNA sequence: TGTGCCAGCAGCGCCAGTCCGGGGGCTAACTATGGCTACACCTTC. Translating it yields CASSASPGANYGYTF. The chain is built from TRBV5-6 and TRBJ1-2; D is perhaps TRBD1 (5 bases). The germline CDR1 and CDR2 sequences are SGHDT and YYEEEE. The CDR3 contains 15 residues. V was trimmed by 4 bases and J by 0 bases, leaving 13 bases between them.

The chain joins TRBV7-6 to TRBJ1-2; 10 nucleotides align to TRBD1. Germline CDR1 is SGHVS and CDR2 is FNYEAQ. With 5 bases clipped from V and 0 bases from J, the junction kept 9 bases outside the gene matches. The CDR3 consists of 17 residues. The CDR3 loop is CASSRGTGTGANYGYTF. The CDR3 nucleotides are TGTGCCAGCAGCAGGGGGACGGGGACAGGGGCTAACTATGGCTACACCTTC.

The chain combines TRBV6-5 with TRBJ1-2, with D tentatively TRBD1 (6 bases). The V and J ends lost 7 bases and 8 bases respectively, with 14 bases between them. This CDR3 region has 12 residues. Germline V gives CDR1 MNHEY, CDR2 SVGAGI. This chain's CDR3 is CASTDRYGGYTF. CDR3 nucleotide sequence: TGTGCCAGCACCGACAGGTACGGCGGCTACACCTTC.

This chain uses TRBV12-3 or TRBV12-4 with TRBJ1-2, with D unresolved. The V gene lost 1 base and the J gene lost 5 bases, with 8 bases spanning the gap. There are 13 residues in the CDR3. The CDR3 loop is CASSLGGAYGYTF. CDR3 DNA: TGTGCCAGCAGTTTAGGGGGAGCATATGGCTACACCTTC.

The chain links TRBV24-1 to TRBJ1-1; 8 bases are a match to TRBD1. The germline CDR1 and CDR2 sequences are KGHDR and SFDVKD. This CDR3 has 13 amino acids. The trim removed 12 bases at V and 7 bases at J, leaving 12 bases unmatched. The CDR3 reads CAASGGARDEAFF. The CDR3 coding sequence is TGTGCCGCTTCAGGGGGCGCCAGGGATGAAGCTTTCTTT.

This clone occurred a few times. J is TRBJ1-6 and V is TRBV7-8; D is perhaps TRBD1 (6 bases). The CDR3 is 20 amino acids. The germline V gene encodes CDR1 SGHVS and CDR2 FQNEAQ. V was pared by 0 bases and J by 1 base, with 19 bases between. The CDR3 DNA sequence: TGTGCCAGCAGCTTAGCGAGGGGGTTGTCGGGTCGGTCCTATAATTCACCCCTCCACTTT. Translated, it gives CASSLARGLSGRSYNSPLHF.

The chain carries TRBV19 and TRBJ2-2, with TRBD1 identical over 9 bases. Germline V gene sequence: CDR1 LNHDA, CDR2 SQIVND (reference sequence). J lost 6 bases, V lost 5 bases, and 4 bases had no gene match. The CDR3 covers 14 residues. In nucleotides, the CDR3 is TGTGCCAGTAGTTTACGACAGGGGGCCGGGGAGCTGTTTTTT. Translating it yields CASSLRQGAGELFF.

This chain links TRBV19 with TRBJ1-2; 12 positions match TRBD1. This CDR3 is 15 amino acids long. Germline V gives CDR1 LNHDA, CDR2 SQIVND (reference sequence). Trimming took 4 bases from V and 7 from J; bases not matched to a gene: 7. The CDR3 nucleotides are TGTGCCAGTAGTACCCCGGGACAGGGGGCGAGTGGCTACACCTTC. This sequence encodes CASSTPGQGASGYTF.

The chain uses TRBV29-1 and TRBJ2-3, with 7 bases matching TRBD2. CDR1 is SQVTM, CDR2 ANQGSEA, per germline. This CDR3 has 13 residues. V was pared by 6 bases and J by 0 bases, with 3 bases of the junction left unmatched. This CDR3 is CSVGGISTDTQYF. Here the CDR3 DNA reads TGCAGCGTCGGGGGGATTAGCACAGATACGCAGTATTTT.

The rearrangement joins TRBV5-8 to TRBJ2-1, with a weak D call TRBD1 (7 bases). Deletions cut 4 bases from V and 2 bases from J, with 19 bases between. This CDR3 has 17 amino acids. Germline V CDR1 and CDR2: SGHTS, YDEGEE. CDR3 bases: TGTGCCAGCAGCCTGGAGGGGGCGGGTTCCGCCTACAATGAGCAGTTCTTC. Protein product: CASSLEGAGSAYNEQFF.

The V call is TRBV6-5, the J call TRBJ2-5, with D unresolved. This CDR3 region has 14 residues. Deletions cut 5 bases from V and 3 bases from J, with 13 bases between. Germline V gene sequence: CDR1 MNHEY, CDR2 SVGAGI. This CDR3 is CASSRWASKETQYF. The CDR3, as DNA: TGTGCCAGCAGTCGCTGGGCCTCAAAAGAGACCCAGTACTTC.

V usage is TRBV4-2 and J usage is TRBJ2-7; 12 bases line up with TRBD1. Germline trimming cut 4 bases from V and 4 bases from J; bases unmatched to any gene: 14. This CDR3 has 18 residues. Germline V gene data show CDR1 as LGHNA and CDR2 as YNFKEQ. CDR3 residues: CASSPGQGARGGVYEQYF. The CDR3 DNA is TGTGCCAGCAGCCCGGGACAGGGGGCGCGTGGGGGTGTATACGAGCAGTACTTC.

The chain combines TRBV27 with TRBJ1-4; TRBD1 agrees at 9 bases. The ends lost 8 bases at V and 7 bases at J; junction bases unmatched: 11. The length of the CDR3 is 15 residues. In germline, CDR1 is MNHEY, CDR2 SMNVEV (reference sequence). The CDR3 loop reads CASSSRGTGSEKLFF. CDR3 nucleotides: TGTGCCAGCTCCTCGAGGGGGACAGGGAGTGAAAAACTGTTTTTT.

CDR3 amino acids: CASSFDGNEKLFF. The CDR3 DNA reads as TGTGCCAGCAGTTTCGACGGGAATGAAAAACTGTTTTTT. The chain has TRBV3-1 (or the pseudogene TRBV3-2) and TRBJ1-4; no firm D call. Trimming removed 6 bases from V and 5 bases from J, with 10 bases in between. Germline CDR1 and CDR2: LGHDT and YNNKEL (reference sequence). This CDR3 is built from 13 residues.

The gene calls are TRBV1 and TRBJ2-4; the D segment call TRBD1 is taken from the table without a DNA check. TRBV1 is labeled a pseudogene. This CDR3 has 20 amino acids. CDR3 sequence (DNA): TGCACCAGCAGCCACCGTGGGACAGCCAATTCAGAACTAGCCAAAAACATTCAGTACTTC. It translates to CTSSHRGTANSELAKNIQYF.

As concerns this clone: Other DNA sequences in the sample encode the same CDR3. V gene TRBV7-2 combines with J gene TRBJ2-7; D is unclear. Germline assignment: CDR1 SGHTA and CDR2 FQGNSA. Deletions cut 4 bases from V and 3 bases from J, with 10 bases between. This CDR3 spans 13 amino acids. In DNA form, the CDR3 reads TGTGCCAGCAGCTCCGACCGGAGCTACGAGCAGTACTTC. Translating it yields CASSSDRSYEQYF.

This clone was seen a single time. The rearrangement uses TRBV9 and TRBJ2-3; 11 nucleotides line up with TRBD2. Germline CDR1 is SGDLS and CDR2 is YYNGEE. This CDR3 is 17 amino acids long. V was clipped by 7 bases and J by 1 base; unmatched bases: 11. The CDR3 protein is CASSLRGGLAGTDTQYF. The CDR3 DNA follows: TGTGCCAGCTCCCTGAGGGGGGGACTAGCGGGCACAGATACGCAGTATTTT. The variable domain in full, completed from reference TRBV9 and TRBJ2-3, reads DSGVTQTPKHLITATGQRVTLRCSPRSGDLSVYWYQQSLDQGLQFLIQYYNGEERAKGNILERFSAQQFPDLHSELNLSSLELGDSALYFCASSLRGGLAGTDTQYFGPGTRLTVL.

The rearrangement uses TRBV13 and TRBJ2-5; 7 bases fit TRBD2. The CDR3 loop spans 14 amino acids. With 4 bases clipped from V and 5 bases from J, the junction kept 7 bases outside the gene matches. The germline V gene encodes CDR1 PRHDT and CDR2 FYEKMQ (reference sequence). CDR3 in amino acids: CASSYGLDLETQYF. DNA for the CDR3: TGTGCCAGCAGCTACGGACTAGATCTGGAGACCCAGTACTTC.